Listed here is a single TCR beta chain. Its antigen is not identified. Regulatory T cells were sorted as CD4+CD25hiCD127low/negative cells. The sample originates from a study of B cell selection in AIRE deficiency. Whole-study results and caveats: Of 3,000 to 4,000 shared Treg TCRbeta sequences, roughly 31% were healthy-donor-only and approximately 9.7% patient-only. AIRE-deficient Tconv and Treg repertoires matched healthy donors in TCRBV, CDR3 length, diversity. CDR3s were shorter in shared Treg sequences, reflecting few non-templated nucleotide insertions.

Sequencing used immunoSEQ multiplex PCR; TCRdb keeps in-frame clones, though not all of them. Among tens of thousands of clones listed, around 93% were seen once. The TCR sequence derives from a human donor with AIRE deficiency. The sample consisted of Tregs sorted from PBMCs.

The CDR3 protein is CATSRDHFGTVSYEQYF. The CDR3, as DNA: TGTGCCACCAGCAGAGATCACTTCGGGACAGTCTCCTACGAGCAGTACTTC. The chain has TRBV15 and TRBJ2-7, with 7 bases lining up with TRBD1. Germline V gene data show CDR1 as LNHNV and CDR2 as YYDKDF (reference sequence). This CDR3 spans 17 amino acids. V dropped 0 bases and J dropped 0; count of bases not matched to a gene: 8. The variable domain in full, with the rest retrieved from reference TRBV15 and TRBJ2-7, is DAMVIQNPRYQVTQFGKPVTLSCSQTLNHNVMYWYQQKSSQAPKLLFHYYDKDFNNEADTPDNFQSRRPNTSFCFLDIRSPGLGDTAMYLCATSRDHFGTVSYEQYFGPGTRLTVT.